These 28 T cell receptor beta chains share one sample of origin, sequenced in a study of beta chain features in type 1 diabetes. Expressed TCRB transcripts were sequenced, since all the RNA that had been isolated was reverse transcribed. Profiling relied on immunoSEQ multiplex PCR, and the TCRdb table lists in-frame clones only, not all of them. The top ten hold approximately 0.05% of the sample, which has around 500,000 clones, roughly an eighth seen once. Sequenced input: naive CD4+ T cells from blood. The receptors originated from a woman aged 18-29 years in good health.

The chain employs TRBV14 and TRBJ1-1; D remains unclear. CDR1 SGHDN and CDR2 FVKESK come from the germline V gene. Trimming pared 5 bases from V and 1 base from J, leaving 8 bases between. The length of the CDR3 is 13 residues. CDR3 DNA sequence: TGTGCCAGCAGCAAGACGAGGAACACTGAAGCTTTCTTT. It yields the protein CASSKTRNTEAFF.

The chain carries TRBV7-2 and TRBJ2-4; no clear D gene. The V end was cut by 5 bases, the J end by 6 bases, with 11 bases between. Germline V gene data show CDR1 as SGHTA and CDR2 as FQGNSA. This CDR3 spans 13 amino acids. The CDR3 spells CASSATGGNIQYF. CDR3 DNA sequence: TGTGCCAGCAGCGCAACGGGCGGAAACATTCAGTACTTC. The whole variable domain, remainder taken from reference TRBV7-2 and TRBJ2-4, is GAGVSQSPSNKVTEKGKDVELRCDPISGHTALYWYRQSLGQGLEFLIYFQGNSAPDKSGLPSDRFSAERTGGSVSTLTIQRTQQEDSAVYLCASSATGGNIQYFGAGTRLSVL.

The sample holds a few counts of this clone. The DNA for the CDR3 is TGTGCCAGCAGTTTAGGGCGGGGGCCCCGAGGAGATACGCAGTATTTT. Translation gives CASSLGRGPRGDTQYF. The chain combines TRBV27 with TRBJ2-3; perhaps TRBD2 as D (7 bases). Between the trimmed V and J ends, which lost 2 bases and 5 bases, there was a span of 17 bases. Germline V gene data show CDR1 as MNHEY and CDR2 as SMNVEV (reference sequence). The CDR3 sequence is 16 residues long.

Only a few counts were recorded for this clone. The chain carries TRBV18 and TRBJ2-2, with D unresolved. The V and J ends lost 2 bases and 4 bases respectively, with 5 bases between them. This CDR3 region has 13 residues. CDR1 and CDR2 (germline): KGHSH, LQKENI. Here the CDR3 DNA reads TGTGCCAGCTCACCAGCAGCCACCGGGGAGCTGTTTTTT. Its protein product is CASSPAATGELFF.

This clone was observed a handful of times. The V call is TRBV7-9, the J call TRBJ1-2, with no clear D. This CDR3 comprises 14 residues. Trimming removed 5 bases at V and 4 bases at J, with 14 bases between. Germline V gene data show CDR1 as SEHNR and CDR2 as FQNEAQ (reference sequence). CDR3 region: CASSPMGSGYGYTF. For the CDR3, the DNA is TGTGCCAGCAGCCCAATGGGGAGCGGCTATGGCTACACCTTC. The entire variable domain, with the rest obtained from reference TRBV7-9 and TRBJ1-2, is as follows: DTGVSQNPRHKITKRGQNVTFRCDPISEHNRLYWYRQTLGQGPEFLTYFQNEAQLEKSRLLSDRFSAERPKGSFSTLEIQRTEQGDSAMYLCASSPMGSGYGYTFGSGTRLTVV.

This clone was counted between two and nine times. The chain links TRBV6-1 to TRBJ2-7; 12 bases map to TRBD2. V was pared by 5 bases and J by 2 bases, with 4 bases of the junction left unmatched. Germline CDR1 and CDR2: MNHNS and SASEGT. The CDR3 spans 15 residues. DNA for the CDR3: TGTGCCAGCAGTTTTCGACTAGCGGGGGCCTACGAGCAGTACGTC. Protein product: CASSFRLAGAYEQYV.

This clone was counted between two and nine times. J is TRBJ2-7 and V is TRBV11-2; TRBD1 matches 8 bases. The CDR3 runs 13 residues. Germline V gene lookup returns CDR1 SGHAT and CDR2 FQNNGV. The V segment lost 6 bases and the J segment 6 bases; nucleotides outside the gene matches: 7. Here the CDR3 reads CASRRTGSGEQYV. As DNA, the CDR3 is TGTGCCAGCAGGCGGACAGGGTCTGGCGAGCAGTACGTC.

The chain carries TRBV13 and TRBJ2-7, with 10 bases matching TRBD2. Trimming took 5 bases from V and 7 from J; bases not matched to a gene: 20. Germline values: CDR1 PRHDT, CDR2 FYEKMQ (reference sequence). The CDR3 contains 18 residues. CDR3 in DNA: TGTGCCAGCAGCATTACTTCCGGGACTAGCGTGGCCTACGGGGAGCAGTACTTC. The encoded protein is CASSITSGTSVAYGEQYF.

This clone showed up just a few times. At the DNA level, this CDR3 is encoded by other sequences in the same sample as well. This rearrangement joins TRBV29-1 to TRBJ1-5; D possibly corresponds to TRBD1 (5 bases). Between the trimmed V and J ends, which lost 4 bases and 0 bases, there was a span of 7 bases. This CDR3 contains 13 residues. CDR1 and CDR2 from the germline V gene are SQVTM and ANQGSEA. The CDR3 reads CSVARDSNQPQHF. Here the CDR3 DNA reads TGCAGCGTTGCCAGGGATAGCAATCAGCCCCAGCATTTT.

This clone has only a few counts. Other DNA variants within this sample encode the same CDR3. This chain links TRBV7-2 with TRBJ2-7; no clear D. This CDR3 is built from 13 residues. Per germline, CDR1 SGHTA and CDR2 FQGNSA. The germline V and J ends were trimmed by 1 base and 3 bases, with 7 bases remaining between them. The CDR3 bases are TGTGCCAGCAGCTTAGGTCGAGGCTACGAGCAGTACTTC. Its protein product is CASSLGRGYEQYF.

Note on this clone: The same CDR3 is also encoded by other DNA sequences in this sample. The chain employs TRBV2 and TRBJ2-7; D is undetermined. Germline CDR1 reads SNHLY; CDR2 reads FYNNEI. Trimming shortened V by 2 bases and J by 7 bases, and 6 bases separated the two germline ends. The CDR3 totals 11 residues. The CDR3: CASSETGEQYV. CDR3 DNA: TGTGCCAGCAGTGAAACGGGTGAGCAGTACGTC.

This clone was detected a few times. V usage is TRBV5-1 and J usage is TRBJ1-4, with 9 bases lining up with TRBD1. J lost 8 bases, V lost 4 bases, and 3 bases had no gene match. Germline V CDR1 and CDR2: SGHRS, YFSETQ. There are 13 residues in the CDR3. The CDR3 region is CASSGQGNEKLFF. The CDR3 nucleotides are TGCGCCAGCAGCGGACAGGGGAACGAAAAACTGTTTTTT. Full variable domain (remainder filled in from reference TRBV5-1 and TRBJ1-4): KAGVTQTPRYLIKTRGQQVTLSCSPISGHRSVSWYQQTPGQGLQFLFEYFSETQRNKGNFPGRFSGRQFSNSRSEMNVSTLELGDSALYLCASSGQGNEKLFFGSGTQLSVL.

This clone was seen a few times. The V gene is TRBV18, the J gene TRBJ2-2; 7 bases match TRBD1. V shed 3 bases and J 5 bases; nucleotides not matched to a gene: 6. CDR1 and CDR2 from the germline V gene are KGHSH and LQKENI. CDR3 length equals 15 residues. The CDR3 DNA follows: TGTGCCAGCTCACCTCGACAGGGTCTGACCGGGGAGCTGTTTTTT. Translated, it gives CASSPRQGLTGELFF.

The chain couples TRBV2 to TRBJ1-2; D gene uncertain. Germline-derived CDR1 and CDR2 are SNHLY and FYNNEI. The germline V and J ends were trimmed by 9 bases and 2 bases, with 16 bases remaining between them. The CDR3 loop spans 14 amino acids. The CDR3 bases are TGTGCCAGAGCAGTAGGCCAGAGAAACTATGGCTACACCTTC. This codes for CARAVGQRNYGYTF.

The CDR3 spells CASSLRDGRNTEAFF. The CDR3 nucleotides are TGTGCCAGCAGCCTACGGGACGGACGGAACACTGAAGCTTTCTTT. This chain uses TRBV7-9 with TRBJ1-1; tentative D call: TRBD1 (5 bases). The CDR3 covers 15 residues. Trimming stripped 5 bases from V and 1 base from J, with 14 bases between. Looked up from germline, CDR1 is SEHNR and CDR2 is FQNEAQ (reference sequence).

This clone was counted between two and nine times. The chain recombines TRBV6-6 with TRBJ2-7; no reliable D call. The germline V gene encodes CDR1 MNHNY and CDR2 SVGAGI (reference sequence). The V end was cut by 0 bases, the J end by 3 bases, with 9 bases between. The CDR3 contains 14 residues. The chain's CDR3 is CASSYSGVYYEQYV. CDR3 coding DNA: TGTGCCAGCAGTTACTCTGGGGTTTACTACGAGCAGTACGTC.

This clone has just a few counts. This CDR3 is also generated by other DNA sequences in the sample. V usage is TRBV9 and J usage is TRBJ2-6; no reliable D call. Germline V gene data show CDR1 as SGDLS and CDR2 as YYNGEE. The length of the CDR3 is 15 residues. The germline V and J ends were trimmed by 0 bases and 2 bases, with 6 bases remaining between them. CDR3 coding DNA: TGTGCCAGCAGCGTAGTCGGGCCTGGGGCCAACGTCCTGACTTTC. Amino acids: CASSVVGPGANVLTF.

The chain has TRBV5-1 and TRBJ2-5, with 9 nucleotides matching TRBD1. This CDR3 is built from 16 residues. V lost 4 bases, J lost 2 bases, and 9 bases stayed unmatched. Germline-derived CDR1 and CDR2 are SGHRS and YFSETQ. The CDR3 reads CASSVTGTGLQETQYF. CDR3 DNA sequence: TGCGCCAGCAGCGTAACCGGGACAGGGTTACAAGAGACCCAGTACTTC.

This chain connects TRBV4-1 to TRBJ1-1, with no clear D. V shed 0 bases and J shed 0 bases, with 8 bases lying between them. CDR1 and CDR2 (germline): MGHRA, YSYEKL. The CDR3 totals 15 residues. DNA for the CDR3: TGCGCCAGCAGCCAAGATCAAGGGATGAACACTGAAGCTTTCTTT. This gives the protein CASSQDQGMNTEAFF.

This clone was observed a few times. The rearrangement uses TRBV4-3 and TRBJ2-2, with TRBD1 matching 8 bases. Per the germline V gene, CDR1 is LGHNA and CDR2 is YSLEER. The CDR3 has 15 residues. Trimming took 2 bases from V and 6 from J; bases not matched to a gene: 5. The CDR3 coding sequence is TGCGCCAGCAGCCAAACGGCGGACAGGGCCGGGGAGCTGTTTTTT. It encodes CASSQTADRAGELFF.

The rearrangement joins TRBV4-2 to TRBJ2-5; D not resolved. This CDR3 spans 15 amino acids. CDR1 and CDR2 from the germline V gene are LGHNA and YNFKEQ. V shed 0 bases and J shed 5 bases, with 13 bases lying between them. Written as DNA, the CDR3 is TGTGCCAGCAGCCAAGATAGGCTCGGTAGGGAGACCCAGTACTTC. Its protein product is CASSQDRLGRETQYF.

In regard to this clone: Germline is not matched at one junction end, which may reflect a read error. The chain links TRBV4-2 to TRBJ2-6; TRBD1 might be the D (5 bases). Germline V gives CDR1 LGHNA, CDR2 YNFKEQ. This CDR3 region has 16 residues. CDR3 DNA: TGTGCCAGCAGCCAGCGGAGAAACTCTGGGGCCAACATCCTGACTTTC. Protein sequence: CASSQRRNSGANILTF.

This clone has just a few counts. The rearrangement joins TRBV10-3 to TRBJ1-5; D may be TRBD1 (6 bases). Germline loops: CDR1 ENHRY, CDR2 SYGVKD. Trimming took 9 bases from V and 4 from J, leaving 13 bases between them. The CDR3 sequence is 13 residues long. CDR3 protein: CAIQGTGNQPQHF. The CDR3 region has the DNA TGTGCCATTCAGGGGACGGGAAATCAGCCCCAGCATTTT.

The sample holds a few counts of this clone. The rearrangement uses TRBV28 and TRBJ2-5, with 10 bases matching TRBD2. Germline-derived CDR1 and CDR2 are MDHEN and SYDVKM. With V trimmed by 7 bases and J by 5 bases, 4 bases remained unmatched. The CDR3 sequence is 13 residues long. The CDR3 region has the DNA TGTGCCAGCAAAACTAGCGGGGATGAGACCCAGTACTTC. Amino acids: CASKTSGDETQYF.

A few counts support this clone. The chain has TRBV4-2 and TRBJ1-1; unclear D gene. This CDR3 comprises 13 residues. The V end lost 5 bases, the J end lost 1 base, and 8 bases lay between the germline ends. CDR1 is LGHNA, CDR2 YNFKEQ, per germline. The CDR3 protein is CASSLLANTEAFF. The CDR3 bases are TGTGCCAGCAGCTTACTCGCGAACACTGAAGCTTTCTTT.

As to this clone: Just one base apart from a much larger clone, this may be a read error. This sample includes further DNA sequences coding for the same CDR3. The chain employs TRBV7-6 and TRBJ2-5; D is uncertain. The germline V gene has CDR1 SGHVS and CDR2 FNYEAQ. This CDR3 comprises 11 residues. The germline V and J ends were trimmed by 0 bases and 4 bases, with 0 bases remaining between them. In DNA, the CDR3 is TGTGCCAGCAGCTTAGCAGAGACCCAGTACTTC. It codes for CASSLAETQYF.

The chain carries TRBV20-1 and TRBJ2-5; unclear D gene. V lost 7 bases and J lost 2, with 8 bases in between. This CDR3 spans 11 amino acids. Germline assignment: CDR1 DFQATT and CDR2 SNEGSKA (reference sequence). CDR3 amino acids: CSGLGQETQYF. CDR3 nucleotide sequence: TGCAGTGGGTTAGGTCAAGAGACCCAGTACTTC.

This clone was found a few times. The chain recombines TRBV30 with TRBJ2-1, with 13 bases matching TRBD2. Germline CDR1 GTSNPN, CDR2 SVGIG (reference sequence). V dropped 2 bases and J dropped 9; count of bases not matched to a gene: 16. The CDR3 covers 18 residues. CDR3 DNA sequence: TGTGCCTGGAGTTTGGGACTAGCGGGAATGATGGTGACCAGTGAGCAGTTCTTC. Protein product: CAWSLGLAGMMVTSEQFF.